This is a list of T cell receptor beta chains from one sample in a study of PD-1 blockade in classical Hodgkin lymphoma. Only in-frame clones appear in the TCRdb table, and some are missing; sequencing was by immunoSEQ multiplex PCR. The sample includes approximately 100,000 clones, roughly 90% of them seen just once. Sequences were derived from peripheral blood mononuclear cells (PBMCs), sampled at baseline. The source of these receptors is a human donor with classical Hodgkin lymphoma. Both conserved end residues are part of each CDR3. The order of the fields is CDR3 protein, CDR3 DNA, CDR3 length, D gene, V gene, J gene, clone size. D genes are given only for firm matches. Where a row states a size, it is once, few, many or the class of an expanded clone; other rows omit it.

CASSLEGSSSYEQYF	TGTGCCAGCAGCTTAGAGGGCTCCAGCTCCTACGAGCAGTACTTC	15	-	TRBV7-8	TRBJ2-7	once
CASSPPNRDGNQPQHF	TGTGCCAGCAGTCCGCCTAACAGGGATGGCAATCAGCCCCAGCATTTT	16	-	TRBV27	TRBJ1-5	-
CASSLDWGLAGGDTQYF	TGTGCCAGCAGCTTAGATTGGGGACTAGCGGGAGGAGATACGCAGTATTTT	17	TRBD2	TRBV11-2	TRBJ2-3	-
CAWSVSWGLDGYTF	TGTGCCTGGAGTGTATCATGGGGGTTGGATGGCTACACCTTC	14	-	TRBV30	TRBJ1-2	-
CATSTGTAGTQPQHF	TGTGCCACCTCAACCGGGACAGCAGGTACTCAGCCCCAGCATTTT	15	TRBD1	TRBV27	TRBJ1-5	-
CASSPGTSKYEQYF	TGCGCCAGCAGCCCGGGGACTAGCAAATACGAGCAGTACTTC	14	TRBD2	TRBV5-1	TRBJ2-7	-
CASSLALGSTDTQYF	TGCGCCAGCAGCTTGGCTCTGGGTTCCACAGATACGCAGTATTTT	15	-	TRBV5-1	TRBJ2-3	-
CASSEDYSNQPQHF	TGTGCCAGCAGCGAGGATTATAGCAATCAGCCCCAGCATTTT	14	-	TRBV7-8	TRBJ1-5	-
CASSLRGGGTYEQYF	TGCGCCAGCAGCCTACGGGGTGGTGGGACCTACGAGCAGTACTTC	15	-	TRBV5-1	TRBJ2-7	-
CASSDSSGSSYEQYF	TGTGCCAGCAGTGACTCTAGCGGCTCCTCCTACGAGCAGTACTTC	15	TRBD2	TRBV6-6	TRBJ2-7	-
CARSPLAGIYRGELFF	TGTGCCAGAAGCCCGCTAGCGGGAATATACCGCGGGGAGCTGTTTTTT	16	TRBD2	TRBV5-3	TRBJ2-2	-
CASIADMNTEAFF	TGTGCCAGCATAGCTGACATGAACACTGAAGCTTTCTTT	13	-	TRBV2	TRBJ1-1	-
CASMVRGGRNQPQHF	TGTGCCAGCATGGTTCGAGGGGGGCGCAATCAGCCCCAGCATTTT	15	-	TRBV6-5	TRBJ1-5	-
CASSDPTSGHNEQFF	TGTGCCAGCAGCGACCCGACTAGCGGGCACAATGAGCAGTTCTTC	15	TRBD2	TRBV9	TRBJ2-1	-
CASSHRPDQGSYEQYF	TGCGCCAGCAGCCATCGGCCCGACCAGGGCTCCTACGAGCAGTACTTC	16	-	TRBV4-1	TRBJ2-7	-
CASSTTGLGETQYF	TGTGCCAGCTCAACGACAGGTCTTGGGGAGACCCAGTACTTC	14	-	TRBV18	TRBJ2-5	once
CASTVGQMGGSSYNEQFF	TGCGCCAGCACCGTCGGCCAAATGGGGGGAAGCTCCTACAATGAGCAGTTCTTC	18	-	TRBV5-1	TRBJ2-1	once
CASSLEAGGQETQYF	TGTGCCAGCAGCTTAGAGGCGGGGGGCCAAGAGACCCAGTACTTC	15	TRBD2	TRBV7-8	TRBJ2-5	-
CAWSPQVNYPTGELFF	TGTGCCTGGAGTCCCCAGGTGAATTACCCCACCGGGGAGCTGTTTTTT	16	-	TRBV30	TRBJ2-2	-
CASSRIQGSGELFF	TGCGCCAGCAGCCGGATACAGGGTAGCGGGGAGCTGTTTTTT	14	-	TRBV5-1	TRBJ2-2	-
CASSPALAGGLGEQFF	TGTGCCAGCAGCCCTGCACTAGCGGGAGGTCTAGGTGAGCAGTTCTTC	16	TRBD2	TRBV7-9	TRBJ2-1	-
CASSSPGGRDYYGYTF	TGTGCCAGCAGTTCCCCTGGAGGGAGGGACTATTATGGCTACACCTTC	16	-	TRBV6-5	TRBJ1-2	-
CAIMGQGAGGELFF	TGTGCCATCATGGGACAGGGGGCCGGCGGGGAGCTGTTTTTT	14	TRBD1	TRBV10-3	TRBJ2-2	-
CASRLRGLNYEQYF	TGTGCCAGCAGACTCCGAGGGCTAAACTACGAGCAGTACTTC	14	-	TRBV6-5	TRBJ2-7	-
CASIDTEAFF	TGTGCCAGTATTGACACTGAAGCTTTCTTT	10	-	TRBV19	TRBJ1-1	few
CASGSTTQYF	TGTGCCAGCGGGTCGACCACCCAGTACTTC	10	-	TRBV7-9	TRBJ2-5	once
CASSLEGNTEAFF	TGTGCCAGCAGCTTAGAAGGGAACACTGAAGCTTTCTTT	13	-	TRBV7-3	TRBJ1-1	-
CASSFPGSPTIYF	TGTGCCAGCAGCTTCCCCGGTAGTCCCACCATATATTTT	13	-	TRBV4-2	TRBJ1-3	-